A single sample gave rise to the 3 T cell receptor beta chains below, sequenced in a study of blood T cell repertoires in COVID-19. The repertoire was sequenced with immunoSEQ multiplex PCR; TCRdb's copy has only in-frame clones and lacks some. In the table there are approximately 150,000 clones, about nine tenths of which are singletons. Specimen: peripheral blood. These TCRs come from a woman in her fifties or sixties who had recovered from COVID-19.

The V and J genes are TRBV12-2 and TRBJ2-5; the D call TRBD1 from the table was never checked on the DNA. TRBV12-2 is recorded as a pseudogene. The CDR3 consists of 19 residues. The CDR3 bases are TGTGCAAGATACTGCCCCCGGGGTTGGGCGGACAGGAACCAAGAGACCCAGTACTTC. This encodes CARYCPRGWADRNQETQYF.

The chain uses TRBV6-5 and TRBJ1-2, with 9 bases that match TRBD1. This CDR3 is 12 amino acids long. Germline V gene lookup returns CDR1 MNHEY and CDR2 SVGAGI. V was clipped by 6 bases and J by 6 bases; unmatched bases: 2. This CDR3 is CASRYRGHGYTF. In nucleotides, the CDR3 is TGTGCCAGCAGGTACAGGGGGCATGGCTACACCTTC.

The J gene is TRBJ1-2, the V gene TRBV29-1; tentative D call: TRBD1 (6 bases). Trimming pared 7 bases from V and 4 bases from J, leaving 10 bases between. The CDR3 contains 11 residues. Germline V gene data show CDR1 as SQVTM and CDR2 as ANQGSEA. For the CDR3, the DNA is TGCAGCGCCGGGGACATCTATGGCTACACCTTC. Translation gives CSAGDIYGYTF. Drawing the rest from reference TRBV29-1 and TRBJ1-2, the complete variable domain is SAVISQKPSRDICQRGTSLTIQCQVDSQVTMMFWYRQQPGQSLTLIATANQGSEATYESGFVIDKFPISRPNLTFSTLTVSNMSPEDSSIYLCSAGDIYGYTFGSGTRLTVV.